Following are 19 T cell receptor beta chains from one sample sequenced in a study of T cell changes during pregnancy in multiple sclerosis. The assay was immunoSEQ multiplex PCR, and TCRdb's table has in-frame clones only and misses some. Among under 70,000 clones listed, roughly 91% were seen once. The source was peripheral blood, collected after pregnancy. The receptor source for this set is a female donor in good health, enrolled as a control in a pregnancy study.

V and J are TRBV4-3 and TRBJ1-4; D remains unclear. Trimming pared 0 bases from V and 6 bases from J, leaving 8 bases between. The CDR3 loop spans 14 amino acids. From germline, CDR1 is LGHNA and CDR2 YSLEER. DNA of the CDR3: TGCGCCAGCAGCCAAGACCAACAGTATGAAAAACTGTTTTTT. This gives the protein CASSQDQQYEKLFF.

V usage is TRBV30 and J usage is TRBJ2-6; 7 bases are shared with TRBD1. The length of the CDR3 is 16 residues. The germline gives CDR1 GTSNPN, CDR2 SVGIG (reference sequence). V was pared by 5 bases and J by 0 bases, with 7 bases of the junction left unmatched. The CDR3 DNA sequence: TGTGCCTGGCGGGACAGTATTTTCTCTGGGGCCAACGTCCTGACTTTC. Encoded protein: CAWRDSIFSGANVLTF.

CDR3 DNA: TGTGCCTGGAGCCAGGACAGGGGCTTTTATGGCTACACCTTC. Translated: CAWSQDRGFYGYTF. V and J are TRBV30 and TRBJ1-2; 9 bases fit TRBD1. CDR1 is GTSNPN and CDR2 is SVGIG in the germline V gene (reference sequence). The CDR3 covers 14 residues. After removal of 3 bases from V and 5 bases from J, the junction contained 7 bases not matched to a gene.

This clone came up once. V usage is TRBV5-1 and J usage is TRBJ2-7; a weak D match, TRBD1 (6 bases). CDR3 length: 15 amino acids. V was pared by 0 bases and J by 3 bases, with 13 bases between. Germline lookup yields CDR1 SGHRS and CDR2 YFSETQ. CDR3: CASSLAPGANYEQYF. CDR3 DNA: TGCGCCAGCAGCTTGGCTCCAGGGGCGAACTACGAGCAGTACTTC.

This rearrangement joins TRBV7-3 to TRBJ2-2; 7 bases map to TRBD1. Germline assignment: CDR1 SGHTA and CDR2 FQGTGA. CDR3 length equals 15 residues. Trimming at V came to 5 bases and at J to 2 bases, leaving 5 bases not matched to a gene. CDR3: CASSLGTVNTGELFF. Here the CDR3 DNA reads TGTGCCAGCAGCCTTGGGACAGTCAACACCGGGGAGCTGTTTTTT.

In its sample, this clone was seen once. This chain links TRBV19 with TRBJ1-5, with D uncertain. The CDR3 runs to 13 residues. V was shortened by 9 bases and J by 4 bases, with 13 bases between the two germline ends. Germline lookup yields CDR1 LNHDA and CDR2 SQIVND (reference sequence). CDR3 in amino acids: CASRRTGNQPQHF. The CDR3 DNA follows: TGTGCCAGCCGCAGGACTGGAAATCAGCCCCAGCATTTT.

V gene TRBV11-3 combines with J gene TRBJ2-1, with 9 bases aligning to TRBD1. Germline CDR1 reads SGHNT; CDR2 reads YENEEA. The CDR3 loop spans 15 amino acids. Trimming removed 5 bases from V and 10 bases from J; junction bases left unmatched: 12. The CDR3, as DNA: TGTGCCAGCAGCCTACAACCGGGACAGGGACAGGAGCAGTTCTTC. Translated: CASSLQPGQGQEQFF.

The chain employs TRBV7-3 and TRBJ1-6, with 9 nucleotides matching TRBD1. The trim removed 5 bases at V and 6 bases at J, leaving 5 bases unmatched. The CDR3 totals 15 residues. The germline CDR1 and CDR2 sequences are SGHTA and FQGTGA. CDR3 bases: TGTGCCAGCAGCACGGACAGGGGCGTTAATTCACCCCTCCACTTT. This gives the protein CASSTDRGVNSPLHF.

This clone has a handful of counts. This rearrangement joins TRBV7-9 to TRBJ1-2; D perhaps matches TRBD1 (5 bases). CDR3 length: 16 residues. Germline V gene sequence: CDR1 SEHNR, CDR2 FQNEAQ (reference sequence). Trimming pared 0 bases from V and 4 bases from J, leaving 15 bases between. The CDR3 protein is CASSLARDSFRYGYTF. CDR3 sequence (DNA): TGTGCCAGCAGCTTAGCCCGGGACTCTTTTCGCTATGGCTACACCTTC.

V usage is TRBV10-3 and J usage is TRBJ1-2; perhaps TRBD1 as D (5 bases). The V end lost 4 bases, the J end lost 4 bases, and 19 bases lay between the germline ends. The CDR3 sequence is 16 residues long. Germline CDR1 ENHRY, CDR2 SYGVKD. CDR3 sequence (DNA): TGTGCCATCAGTGCCTCGACAGCCGAGAAATCCTATGGCTACACCTTC. Encoded protein: CAISASTAEKSYGYTF.

The chain carries TRBV27 and TRBJ2-4, with D unresolved. Germline CDR1 MNHEY, CDR2 SMNVEV (reference sequence). The V end was cut by 4 bases, the J end by 0 bases, with 4 bases between. The CDR3 runs 13 residues. CDR3 DNA sequence: TGTGCCAGCAGTTCTTTAGCCAAAAACATTCAGTACTTC. This sequence encodes CASSSLAKNIQYF.

This chain links TRBV7-2 with TRBJ2-6, with 7 bases identical to TRBD1. This CDR3 region has 16 residues. Germline trimming cut 3 bases from V and 0 bases from J; bases unmatched to any gene: 2. CDR1 is SGHTA, CDR2 FQGNSA, per germline. The CDR3 here is CASSFSGGSGANVLTF. The CDR3 DNA is TGTGCCAGCAGCTTTTCAGGGGGCTCTGGGGCCAACGTCCTGACTTTC.

The rearrangement joins TRBV4-1 to TRBJ2-2; D gene uncertain. Germline V lookup: CDR1 MGHRA, CDR2 YSYEKL. The CDR3 covers 16 residues. Trimming left V 0 bases short and J 4 bases short, with 12 bases between. For the CDR3, the DNA is TGCGCCAGCAGCCAAGAGCTCCTATTCCCCACCGGGGAGCTGTTTTTT. Residues: CASSQELLFPTGELFF.

The CDR3 here is CASSQSGGADTQYF. CDR3 in DNA: TGTGCCAGCAGCCAGAGCGGGGGGGCTGATACGCAGTATTTT. This sequence joins TRBV7-8 and TRBJ2-3; 10 bases agree with TRBD2. Germline loops: CDR1 SGHVS, CDR2 FQNEAQ. The CDR3 runs 14 residues. V dropped 5 bases and J dropped 6; count of bases not matched to a gene: 5.

The CDR3 here is CASSFSGVLNYGYTF. CDR3 coding DNA: TGTGCCAGTAGTTTCTCGGGGGTACTTAACTATGGCTACACCTTC. This rearrangement joins TRBV19 to TRBJ1-2, with D maybe TRBD1 (5 bases). CDR3 length: 15 amino acids. The germline V gene has CDR1 LNHDA and CDR2 SQIVND (reference sequence). V was clipped by 5 bases and J by 1 base, with 14 bases between them.

J is TRBJ1-5 and V is TRBV6-5; no definite D call. The CDR3 runs to 15 residues. Trimming took off 0 bases at V and 3 bases at J, with 9 bases between the two ends. Germline lookup yields CDR1 MNHEY and CDR2 SVGAGI. Here the CDR3 reads CASSYSAGYNQPQHF. DNA for the CDR3: TGTGCCAGCAGTTACTCCGCAGGATACAATCAGCCCCAGCATTTT.

V gene TRBV5-8 combines with J gene TRBJ1-2; D remains unclear. The CDR3 has 13 amino acids. In germline, CDR1 is SGHTS, CDR2 YDEGEE. Trimming pared 4 bases from V and 5 bases from J, leaving 12 bases between. The CDR3 region has the DNA TGTGCCAGCAGCACGGAGCCCGAATATGGCTACACCTTC. The encoded protein is CASSTEPEYGYTF.

This clone was picked up a small number of times. The V and J genes are TRBV30 and TRBJ1-1; no reliable D call. The CDR3 length is 13 residues. Germline V gene data show CDR1 as GTSNPN and CDR2 as SVGIG (reference sequence). Trimming removed 5 bases from V and 0 bases from J, with 10 bases in between. The CDR3 here is CAWYLPVNTEAFF. DNA of the CDR3: TGTGCCTGGTACCTTCCAGTGAACACTGAAGCTTTCTTT.

The chain links TRBV9 to TRBJ2-2; TRBD1 agrees at 8 bases. The CDR3 length is 16 residues. Trimming removed 2 bases from V and 5 bases from J; junction bases left unmatched: 8. The germline V gene has CDR1 SGDLS and CDR2 YYNGEE. The CDR3, as DNA: TGTGCCAGCAGCGTTCCCCGGACAGGGTTAACCGGGGAGCTGTTTTTT. It yields the protein CASSVPRTGLTGELFF. The whole variable domain, filled in from reference TRBV9 and TRBJ2-2, reads DSGVTQTPKHLITATGQRVTLRCSPRSGDLSVYWYQQSLDQGLQFLIQYYNGEERAKGNILERFSAQQFPDLHSELNLSSLELGDSALYFCASSVPRTGLTGELFFGEGSRLTVL.